This note documents a single T cell receptor (beta chain) sequence. Its cognate antigen has yet to be identified. It has no much larger one-base neighbor in the sample; base qualities were not kept. CDR1 and CDR2 were assigned from the germline V gene as SQVTM and ANQGSEA. V loses 7 bases, J loses 9 bases, and the germline ends lie 22 bases apart. Including cysteine and phenylalanine, the CDR3 has 13 amino acids. Only CDR3 DNA is held: 39 bases, read in frame from base 1. The data derive from a study of IL-17A CD8 T cells in psoriatic arthritis synovium. In the study overall: The study was designed to define the phenotype, molecular profile and function of synovial IL-17A+CD8+ T cells in the pathogenesis of psoriatic arthritis. What the work shows at the level of the full study, not this receptor alone: Only a few patients were covered by TCR sequencing, and this limited sample size was acknowledged by the authors. Because no psoriatic arthritis synovial tissue samples were available, cells were taken from synovial fluid instead of synovial tissue. Some individual clones occupied over 5% of the repertoire, though most synovial CD8+ subsets remained polyclonal.

After DNA extraction (Qiagen), TCRbeta V-D-J rearrangements underwent bias-controlled amplification and then high-throughput sequencing (immunoSEQ; Adaptive Biotech). The authors' pipeline ran thus. The immunoSEQ Analyzer platform was used for sequence-level analysis of productive sequences. Clonality was calculated as 1 minus Pielou's evenness, with values ranging from 0 (highly polyclonal) to 1 (monoclonal). The Morisita index, ranging from 0 (no similarity) to 1 (complete similarity), was used to quantify repertoire overlap between subsets. This is the immuneACCESS table as TCRdb keeps it, with only in-frame sequences that have V and J called. A part of the clones is gone; compared with another copy, unresolved V genes explain less than half, and the rest is unexplained. That table gives V, J and clone size, and the DNA gave D and trimming. The sample table contains over 2,000 clones; only one count was recorded for about 71% of them. Around 14% of the sample is in the top ten clones.

Synovial fluid effusions were drawn from actively inflamed joints of patients with psoriatic arthritis. Memory CD8+ T cells in synovial fluid were sorted patient by patient into Tc17 (IL-17A+) cells, bulk memory cells and Tc1 (IL-17A-IFNgamma+) cells in order to compare their TCR repertoires. Psoriatic arthritis patients met the Classification of Psoriatic Arthritis Study Group (CASPAR) criteria. CD45RA-CD27+/- plus CD45RA+CD27- cells were sorted as bulk memory CD8+ T cells. Sorted CD8+ T cell subsets from the synovial fluid of a few patients with psoriatic arthritis were subjected to TCRbeta sequencing. After isolation with Lymphoprep, synovial fluid mononuclear cells were cryopreserved in liquid nitrogen until use. Around 50% fetal calf serum and around 10% dimethyl sulfoxide were contained in the cryopreservation medium.

Sequences were obtained from memory CD8+ T cells from synovial fluid. The cell subset or site label of this sample denotes: bulk memory CD8+ T cells (CD45RA-CD27+/- and CD45RA+CD27-). The V gene is TRBV29-1 and the J gene is TRBJ2-7, with no D gene named confidently. This TCR came from a human donor with psoriatic arthritis. The CDR3 protein sequence reads: CSATLAARKGQYF. The nucleotide sequence is TGCAGCGCAACACTGGCAGCCCGAAAGGGGCAGTACTTC.